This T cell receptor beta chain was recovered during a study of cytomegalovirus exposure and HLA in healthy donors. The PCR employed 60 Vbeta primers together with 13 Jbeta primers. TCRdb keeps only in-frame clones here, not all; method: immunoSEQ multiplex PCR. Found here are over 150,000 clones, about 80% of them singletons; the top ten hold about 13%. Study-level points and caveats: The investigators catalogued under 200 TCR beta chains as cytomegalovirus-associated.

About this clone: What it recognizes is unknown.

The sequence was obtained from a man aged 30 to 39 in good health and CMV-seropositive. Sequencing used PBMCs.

The CDR3 here is CASSSSGRDTQYF. The CDR3 DNA reads as TGTGCCAGCAGTTCCTCAGGGAGGGATACGCAGTATTTT. The chain uses TRBV28 and TRBJ2-3, with a possible D match to TRBD2 (6 bases). This CDR3 region has 13 residues. Germline values: CDR1 MDHEN, CDR2 SYDVKM. The V end lost 4 bases, the J end lost 6 bases, and 11 bases lay between the germline ends.